This T cell receptor (beta chain) was identified during a study of T cells in Graves' hyperthyroidism and ophthalmopathy. Overall study context: Specimen type is peripheral blood, collected at initial diagnosis prior to any treatment.

V dropped 2 bases and J dropped 6 bases, with 7 bases sitting between them. This CDR3 is built from 13 residues. Germline values: CDR1 SNHLY, CDR2 FYNNEI. The study's findings and limits: Most thyroid clonotypes with frequency above 0.001 were detected in blood. In validation, the model predicted ophthalmopathy. These predictions came a median about 6.5 months before onset.

It was RNA transcripts that yielded the amplified TCR beta CDR3 regions. The study used the HTBI primer set for a first-round RT-PCR of the TCR CDR3. TCRdb independently ran MiXCR on the multiplex PCR reads; one entry per CDR3 protein. The sample yields around 500,000 distinct CDR3 sequences, 13% to 15% seen once. This clonotype has ten or more counts. Its antigen is unidentified. This receptor was obtained from a woman aged 18-29 years with Graves' hyperthyroidism. The sample taken for sequencing was blood. The genes are TRBV2 and TRBJ2-2; the D gene is possibly TRBD1 (5 bases). CDR3 nucleotides: TGTGCCAGCAGTGAACAGGGCGCCGGGGAGCTGTTTTTT. It translates to CASSEQGAGELFF. Complete variable domain (other parts from reference TRBV2 and TRBJ2-2): EPEVTQTPSHQVTQMGQEVILRCVPISNHLYFYWYRQILGQKVEFLVSFYNNEISEKSEIFDDQFSVERPDGSNFTLKIRSTKLEDSAMYFCASSEQGAGELFFGEGSRLTVL.